The clone carrying this TCR beta chain was observed at least ten times. Its antigen is unknown. The sample belongs to a study of T cell repertoires in cytomegalovirus infection. Study in general: An indication of both CMV infection and matching HLA type came from public TCR beta signatures.

From the reads, TCRdb called clonotypes with MiXCR, one entry per CDR3 protein. The sample has about 740,000 distinct CDR3 sequences, less than 40% seen once. Study observations and caveats: There were HLA-C-restricted CMV-specific TCR beta clonotypes dominating the ex vivo response. The study identified carriers of CMV plus the relevant HLA from cumulative public TCR beta family frequency.

There are 12 residues in the CDR3. CDR1 is SGHTA and CDR2 is FQGNSA in the germline V gene. Trimming removed 1 base at V and 10 bases at J, with 9 bases between. The TCR sequence derives from a human donor in good health (CMV status not recorded). Some clones in this sample may be carry-over from other donors' samples. Sequencing was carried out using PBMCs. V is TRBV7-2 and J is TRBJ2-3, with D unclear. The CDR3 here is CASSLDARAQYF. CDR3 coding DNA: TGTGCCAGCAGCTTAGACGCACGCGCGCAGTATTTT. Filled out from reference TRBV7-2 and TRBJ2-3, the complete variable domain reads GAGVSQSPSNKVTEKGKDVELRCDPISGHTALYWYRQSLGQGLEFLIYFQGNSAPDKSGLPSDRFSAERTGGSVSTLTIQRTQQEDSAVYLCASSLDARAQYFGPGTRLTVL.